Each of the 30 T cell receptor beta chains below was sequenced from the same sample in a study of technical replicates of blood from several donors. Sequencing was performed with immunoSEQ multiplex PCR; in TCRdb, only in-frame clones are kept and a portion is missing. The repertoire holds about 83,000 clones, more than 90% seen once, with 0.25% in the top ten. What was sequenced was T cells isolated from PBMCs. The receptors come from a human donor in good health.

CDR3 bases: TGTGCCAGCAGTTTATTCGGAGACCCGAGGAATCAGCCCCAGCATTTT. It encodes CASSLFGDPRNQPQHF. The chain links TRBV27 to TRBJ1-5; D uncertain. V was pared by 1 base and J by 4 bases, with 14 bases between. The CDR3 has 16 amino acids. The germline CDR1 and CDR2 sequences are MNHEY and SMNVEV (reference sequence).

The rearrangement joins TRBV28 to TRBJ2-7; possible D gene TRBD2, 6 bases. Trimming cost V 6 bases and J 1 base, with 16 bases left between them. The germline V gene has CDR1 MDHEN and CDR2 SYDVKM. This CDR3 spans 15 amino acids. The CDR3 spells CASSPAGGPSYEQYF. In DNA form, the CDR3 reads TGTGCCAGCAGCCCCGCCGGGGGTCCTTCCTACGAGCAGTACTTC.

The rearrangement joins TRBV5-4 to TRBJ2-1, with TRBD2 matching over 10 bases. The germline CDR1 and CDR2 sequences are SGHNT and YYREEE (reference sequence). The CDR3 runs to 18 residues. After removal of 4 bases from V and 5 bases from J, the junction contained 15 bases not matched to a gene. CDR3 bases: TGTGCCAGCAGCCCGGGGGGCAGCGGGGGGGTTTTAAACAATGAGCAGTTCTTC. Encoded protein: CASSPGGSGGVLNNEQFF.

V gene TRBV7-9 combines with J gene TRBJ1-1, with TRBD1 as a possible D gene (5 bases). The germline V gene has CDR1 SEHNR and CDR2 FQNEAQ (reference sequence). The CDR3 runs 12 residues. Between the trimmed V and J ends, which lost 9 bases and 5 bases, there was a span of 13 bases. The CDR3, as DNA: TGTGCCAGTGGGCAGGGTGGGACTGAAGCTTTCTTT. Translation gives CASGQGGTEAFF.

The J gene is TRBJ2-1, the V gene TRBV7-8; 7 nucleotides align to TRBD2. V shed 6 bases, J shed 3 bases, and the junction held 5 bases outside the gene matches. The CDR3 covers 14 residues. Per the germline V gene, CDR1 is SGHVS and CDR2 is FQNEAQ. Written as DNA, the CDR3 is TGTGCCAGCAGTGGGAGGGCAATCTACAATGAGCAGTTCTTC. Its protein is CASSGRAIYNEQFF.

The chain is built from TRBV2 and TRBJ1-1, with D perhaps TRBD1 (5 bases). The CDR3 runs 13 residues. V lost 6 bases, J lost 6 bases, and 14 bases lay in between. Germline lookup yields CDR1 SNHLY and CDR2 FYNNEI. CDR3 in DNA: TGTGCCAGCAGGCTGCTCCGGGACTCTGAAGCTTTCTTT. Its protein product is CASRLLRDSEAFF.

Worth noting for this clone: This sample also contains other DNA sequences that code for the same CDR3. The chain recombines TRBV5-1 with TRBJ2-3; 11 bases line up with TRBD1. V shed 4 bases and J 4 bases; nucleotides not matched to a gene: 2. The CDR3 totals 14 residues. Germline-derived CDR1 and CDR2 are SGHRS and YFSETQ. CDR3 loop: CASSLGQGADTQYF. The CDR3 DNA is TGCGCCAGCAGCCTGGGACAGGGGGCAGATACGCAGTATTTT.

The gene calls are TRBV18 and TRBJ1-4, with 8 bases lining up with TRBD1. The CDR3 has 16 residues. The germline V gene has CDR1 KGHSH and CDR2 LQKENI. Trimming removed 0 bases from V and 5 bases from J; junction bases left unmatched: 5. CDR3 sequence: CASSPPVTGVNEKLFF. As DNA, the CDR3 is TGTGCCAGCTCACCACCGGTGACAGGGGTAAATGAAAAACTGTTTTTT. The whole variable domain, remainder taken from reference TRBV18 and TRBJ1-4, is NAGVMQNPRHLVRRRGQEARLRCSPMKGHSHVYWYRQLPEEGLKFMVYLQKENIIDESGMPKERFSAEFPKEGPSILRIQQVVRGDSAAYFCASSPPVTGVNEKLFFGSGTQLSVL.

V and J are TRBV5-5 and TRBJ2-1; D perhaps matches TRBD2 (5 bases). CDR3 length: 18 residues. The V gene's germline CDR1 is SGHKS and CDR2 YYEKEE (reference sequence). V lost 0 bases and J lost 0, with 16 bases in between. This CDR3 is CASSLAGVGSSSYNEQFF. The CDR3 DNA reads TGTGCCAGCAGCTTGGCCGGGGTGGGAAGTAGCTCCTACAATGAGCAGTTCTTC. The full variable domain, rest sourced from reference TRBV5-5 and TRBJ2-1, is DAGVTQSPTHLIKTRGQQVTLRCSPISGHKSVSWYQQVLGQGPQFIFQYYEKEERGRGNFPDRFSARQFPNYSSELNVNALLLGDSALYLCASSLAGVGSSSYNEQFFGPGTRLTVL.

V is TRBV2 and J is TRBJ2-5; 11 bases map to TRBD2. V shed 8 bases and J 2 bases; nucleotides not matched to a gene: 10. The CDR3 runs to 16 residues. Germline CDR1 and CDR2: SNHLY and FYNNEI. CDR3 in DNA: TGTGCCAGCGGTAGCGGGAGGGCCTCACCTCAAGAGACCCAGTACTTC. It yields the protein CASGSGRASPQETQYF.

The chain recombines TRBV2 with TRBJ1-2, with unresolved D. This CDR3 has 16 amino acids. V shed 3 bases and J shed 4 bases, with 18 bases lying between them. In germline, CDR1 is SNHLY, CDR2 FYNNEI. The CDR3: CASSEVGRLRSYGYTF. The CDR3 bases are TGTGCCAGCAGTGAGGTTGGCAGGCTGAGAAGCTATGGCTACACCTTC.

This chain joins TRBV27 and TRBJ2-2; 8 nucleotides line up with TRBD2. Germline CDR1 reads MNHEY; CDR2 reads SMNVEV (reference sequence). V dropped 3 bases and J dropped 1; count of bases not matched to a gene: 7. The CDR3 contains 17 residues. This CDR3 is CASSFLAGGLNTGELFF. The CDR3 DNA reads TGTGCCAGCAGTTTTCTCGCGGGAGGTCTGAACACCGGGGAGCTGTTTTTT.

The V call is TRBV4-1, the J call TRBJ1-2; TRBD1 might be the D (5 bases). V was cut by 2 bases and J by 1 base, with 11 bases left in between. Germline-derived CDR1 and CDR2 are MGHRA and YSYEKL. CDR3 length: 15 residues. CDR3: CASSQLGLSNYGYTF. The CDR3, as DNA: TGCGCCAGCAGCCAACTGGGACTGAGTAACTATGGCTACACCTTC.

As DNA, the CDR3 is TGCAGCGTCCAAACAGGGGCGATCAATGAAAAACTGTTTTTT. Translated: CSVQTGAINEKLFF. J is TRBJ1-4 and V is TRBV29-1; 7 nucleotides agree with TRBD1. CDR1 SQVTM and CDR2 ANQGSEA come from the germline V gene. The CDR3 loop spans 14 amino acids. With 6 bases clipped from V and 5 bases from J, the junction kept 9 bases outside the gene matches.

This sequence joins TRBV27 and TRBJ1-5, with 8 nucleotides matching TRBD1. V lost 2 bases, J lost 4 bases, and 4 bases stayed unmatched. Germline assignment: CDR1 MNHEY and CDR2 SMNVEV (reference sequence). The length of the CDR3 is 15 residues. The CDR3 loop reads CASSLGTGLNQPQHF. CDR3 nucleotide sequence: TGTGCCAGCAGTTTAGGGACAGGATTAAATCAGCCCCAGCATTTT.

This sequence joins TRBV27 and TRBJ1-4; 7 bases agree with TRBD1. Trimming at V came to 2 bases and at J to 8 bases, leaving 5 bases not matched to a gene. The CDR3 runs to 14 residues. Looked up from germline, CDR1 is MNHEY and CDR2 is SMNVEV (reference sequence). The CDR3 is CASSLMTGSEKLFF. The CDR3 DNA reads as TGTGCCAGCAGTTTAATGACAGGGAGCGAAAAACTGTTTTTT.

This clone was counted a single time. The J gene is TRBJ2-3, the V gene TRBV6-5, with 8 bases identical to TRBD1. J was trimmed by 2 bases and V by 4 bases; bases with no gene match: 5. The CDR3 loop spans 15 amino acids. CDR1 and CDR2 (germline): MNHEY, SVGAGI. DNA for the CDR3: TGTGCCAGCAGTTCAGGACAGGGACCCACAGATACGCAGTATTTT. Translated: CASSSGQGPTDTQYF.

The V gene is TRBV4-1, the J gene TRBJ2-7, with D maybe TRBD1 (6 bases). Germline assignment: CDR1 MGHRA and CDR2 YSYEKL. The CDR3 has 14 residues. V gave up 1 base and J gave up 4 bases, with 11 bases separating them. CDR3 protein: CASSQAQGQYEQYF. The CDR3 coding sequence is TGCGCCAGCAGCCAAGCTCAGGGGCAGTACGAGCAGTACTTC.

The CDR3 sequence: CASSLSVFGGSGANVLTF. The CDR3 DNA reads as TGTGCCAGCAGTTTGTCGGTTTTCGGTGGGAGTGGGGCCAACGTCCTGACTTTC. J is TRBJ2-6 and V is TRBV28; TRBD2 is a possible D gene (5 bases). Germline V gene sequence: CDR1 MDHEN, CDR2 SYDVKM. The CDR3 is 18 amino acids. Between the trimmed V and J ends, which lost 3 bases and 3 bases, there was a span of 18 bases.

This chain joins TRBV18 and TRBJ2-7; 9 nucleotides line up with TRBD1. Germline CDR1 and CDR2: KGHSH and LQKENI. This CDR3 has 14 residues. After removal of 2 bases from V and 5 bases from J, the junction contained 4 bases not matched to a gene. This chain's CDR3 is CASSPGTGPDEQYF. The CDR3 bases are TGTGCCAGCTCACCAGGGACAGGGCCCGACGAGCAGTACTTC.

J is TRBJ2-7 and V is TRBV13; the match to TRBD2 covers 15 bases. V lost 5 bases to trimming and J lost 1 base; unmatched junction nucleotides: 6. This CDR3 is built from 17 residues. Germline V gene data show CDR1 as PRHDT and CDR2 as FYEKMQ (reference sequence). CDR3 DNA: TGTGCCAGCAGCGGGCGGACTAGCGGGAGGGTTTCCTACGAGCAGTACTTC. It yields the protein CASSGRTSGRVSYEQYF.

J is TRBJ2-2 and V is TRBV19; weak D call: TRBD2 (6 bases). Germline CDR1 reads LNHDA; CDR2 reads SQIVND (reference sequence). The CDR3 length is 14 residues. The V end was cut by 6 bases, the J end by 6 bases, with 14 bases between. CDR3 sequence: CASSETSFSGELFF. CDR3 nucleotide sequence: TGTGCCAGTAGCGAGACTAGTTTCTCCGGGGAGCTGTTTTTT.

The chain links TRBV6-4 to TRBJ2-1, with D possibly being TRBD2 (6 bases). This CDR3 region has 18 residues. V was trimmed by 2 bases and J by 2 bases, leaving 19 bases between them. The germline gives CDR1 MRHNA, CDR2 SNTAGT. The CDR3 is CASSDEGGTLSAYNEQFF. The CDR3 coding sequence is TGTGCCAGCAGTGACGAGGGTGGGACTTTAAGCGCCTACAATGAGCAGTTCTTC.

The table lists this clone with a count of one. In DNA, the CDR3 is TGCGCCAGCAGCCCGATGACAGGGGGCACAGATACGCAGTATTTT. It yields the protein CASSPMTGGTDTQYF. This chain links TRBV5-1 with TRBJ2-3; 8 bases agree with TRBD1. Germline loops: CDR1 SGHRS, CDR2 YFSETQ. J was trimmed by 1 base and V by 4 bases; bases with no gene match: 5. The CDR3 covers 15 residues.

The rearrangement links TRBV5-3 to TRBJ2-7; D is uncertain. TRBV5-3 is an ORF, with its function uncertain. The CDR3 contains 11 residues. V was shortened by 4 bases and J by 3 bases, with 5 bases between the two germline ends. The CDR3 is CARSLFYEQYF. CDR3 coding DNA: TGTGCCAGAAGCCTTTTCTACGAGCAGTACTTC.

The chain uses TRBV28 and TRBJ1-3; D call uncertain. This CDR3 contains 14 residues. Germline V gene sequence: CDR1 MDHEN, CDR2 SYDVKM. V was shortened by 3 bases and J by 3 bases, with 9 bases between the two germline ends. CDR3 coding DNA: TGTGCCAGCAGTTTGGCCAGTCTTGGAAACACCATATATTTT. It specifies CASSLASLGNTIYF.

This rearrangement joins TRBV5-1 to TRBJ1-2; D is unresolved. The CDR3 is 14 residues long. Germline loops: CDR1 SGHRS, CDR2 YFSETQ. V dropped 0 bases and J dropped 2 bases, with 8 bases sitting between them. In DNA form, the CDR3 reads TGCGCCAGCAGCTTGGGAGAGGTGAACTATGGCTACACCTTC. This gives the protein CASSLGEVNYGYTF. Together with reference TRBV5-1 and TRBJ1-2, the CDR3 gives the full variable domain: KAGVTQTPRYLIKTRGQQVTLSCSPISGHRSVSWYQQTPGQGLQFLFEYFSETQRNKGNFPGRFSGRQFSNSRSEMNVSTLELGDSALYLCASSLGEVNYGYTFGSGTRLTVV.

The V call is TRBV27, the J call TRBJ1-2, with D unresolved. Germline CDR1 reads MNHEY; CDR2 reads SMNVEV (reference sequence). Trimming removed 3 bases at V and 7 bases at J, with 15 bases between. The CDR3 loop spans 14 amino acids. The CDR3: CASSFWTGGSGYTF. The CDR3 coding sequence is TGTGCCAGCAGTTTCTGGACTGGCGGGAGTGGCTACACCTTC.

V is TRBV29-1 and J is TRBJ2-3; 11 nucleotides align to TRBD2. Germline V gene data show CDR1 as SQVTM and CDR2 as ANQGSEA. The CDR3 is made up of 16 amino acids. Trimming at V came to 2 bases and at J to 6 bases, leaving 10 bases not matched to a gene. The CDR3 is CSVEPLAGGRWDTQYF. DNA of the CDR3: TGCAGCGTTGAACCCCTAGCGGGAGGAAGATGGGATACGCAGTATTTT.

The rearrangement joins TRBV6-5 to TRBJ1-3, with no clear D. The CDR3 loop spans 15 amino acids. V gave up 0 bases and J gave up 4 bases, with 10 bases separating them. Germline V CDR1 and CDR2: MNHEY, SVGAGI. The CDR3 reads CASSYSGKSGNTIYF. CDR3 in DNA: TGTGCCAGCAGTTACTCCGGTAAATCCGGAAACACCATATATTTT.